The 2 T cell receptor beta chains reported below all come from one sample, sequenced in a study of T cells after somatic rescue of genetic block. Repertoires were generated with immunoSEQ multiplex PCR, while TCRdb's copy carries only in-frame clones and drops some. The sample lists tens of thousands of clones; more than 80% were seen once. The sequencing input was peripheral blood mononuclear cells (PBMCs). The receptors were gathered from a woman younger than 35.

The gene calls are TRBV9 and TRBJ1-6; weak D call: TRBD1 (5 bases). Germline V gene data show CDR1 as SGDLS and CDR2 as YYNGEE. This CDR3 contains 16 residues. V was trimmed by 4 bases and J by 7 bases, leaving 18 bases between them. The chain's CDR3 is CASSPTWGSVNSPLHF. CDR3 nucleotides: TGTGCCAGCAGCCCCACTTGGGGCAGCGTCAATTCACCCCTCCACTTT.

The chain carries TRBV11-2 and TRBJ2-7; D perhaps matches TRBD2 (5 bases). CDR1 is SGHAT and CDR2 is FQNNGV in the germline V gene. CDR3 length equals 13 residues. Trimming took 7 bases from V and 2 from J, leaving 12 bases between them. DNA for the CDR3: TGTGCCAGCACACTAGGACTGACCTACGAGCAGTACTTC. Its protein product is CASTLGLTYEQYF. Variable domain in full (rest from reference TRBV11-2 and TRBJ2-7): EAGVAQSPRYKIIEKRQSVAFWCNPISGHATLYWYQQILGQGPKLLIQFQNNGVVDDSQLPKDRFSAERLKGVDSTLKIQPAKLEDSAVYLCASTLGLTYEQYFGPGTRLTVT.